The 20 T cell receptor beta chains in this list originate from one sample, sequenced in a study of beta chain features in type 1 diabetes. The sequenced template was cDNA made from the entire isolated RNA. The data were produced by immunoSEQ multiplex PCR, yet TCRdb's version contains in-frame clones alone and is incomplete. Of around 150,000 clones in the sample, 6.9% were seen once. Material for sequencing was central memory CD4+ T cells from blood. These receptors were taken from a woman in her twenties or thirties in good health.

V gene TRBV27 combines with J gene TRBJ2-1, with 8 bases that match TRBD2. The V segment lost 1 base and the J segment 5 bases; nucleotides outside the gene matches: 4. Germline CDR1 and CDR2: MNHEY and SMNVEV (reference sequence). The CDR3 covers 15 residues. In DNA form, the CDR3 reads TGTGCCAGCAGTTTATACGGGAGGGCTAACAATGAGCAGTTCTTC. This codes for CASSLYGRANNEQFF.

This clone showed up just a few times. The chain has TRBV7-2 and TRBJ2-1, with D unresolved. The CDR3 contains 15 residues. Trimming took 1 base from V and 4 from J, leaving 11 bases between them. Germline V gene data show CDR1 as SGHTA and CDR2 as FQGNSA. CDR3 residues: CASSLGSSVYNEQFF. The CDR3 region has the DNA TGTGCCAGCAGCTTAGGTTCTAGTGTATACAATGAGCAGTTCTTC.

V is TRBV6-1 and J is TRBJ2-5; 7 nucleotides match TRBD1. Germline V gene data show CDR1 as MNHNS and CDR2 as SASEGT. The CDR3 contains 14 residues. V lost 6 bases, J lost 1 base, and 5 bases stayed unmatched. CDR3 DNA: TGTGCCAGCAGGACCGGACAGGTCCAAGAGACCCAGTACTTC. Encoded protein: CASRTGQVQETQYF.

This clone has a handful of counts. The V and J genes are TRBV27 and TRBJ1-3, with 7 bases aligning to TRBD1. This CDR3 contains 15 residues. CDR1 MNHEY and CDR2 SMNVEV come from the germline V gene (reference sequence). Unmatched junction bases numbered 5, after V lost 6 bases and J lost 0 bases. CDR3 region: CASRLTGVSGNTIYF. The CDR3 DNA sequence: TGTGCCAGCAGGCTTACAGGGGTCTCTGGAAACACCATATATTTT.

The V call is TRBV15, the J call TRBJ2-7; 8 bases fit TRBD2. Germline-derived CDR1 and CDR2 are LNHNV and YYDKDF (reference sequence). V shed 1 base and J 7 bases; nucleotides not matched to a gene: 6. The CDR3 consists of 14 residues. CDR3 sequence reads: CATSRGLAGQEQYF. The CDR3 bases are TGTGCCACCAGCAGAGGGCTAGCGGGCCAAGAGCAGTACTTC.

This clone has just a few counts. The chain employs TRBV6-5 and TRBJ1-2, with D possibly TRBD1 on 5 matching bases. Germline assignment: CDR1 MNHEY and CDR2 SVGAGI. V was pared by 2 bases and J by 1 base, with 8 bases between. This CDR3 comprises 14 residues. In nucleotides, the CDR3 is TGTGCCAGCAGTTACGCGCAGGGTAACTATGGCTACACCTTC. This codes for CASSYAQGNYGYTF.

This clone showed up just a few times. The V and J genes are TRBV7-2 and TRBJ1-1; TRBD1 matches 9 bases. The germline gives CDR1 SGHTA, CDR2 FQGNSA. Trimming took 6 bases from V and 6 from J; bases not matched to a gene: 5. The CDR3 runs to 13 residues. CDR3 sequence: CASSNRQGAEAFF. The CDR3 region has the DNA TGTGCCAGCAGTAACCGACAGGGGGCTGAAGCTTTCTTT.

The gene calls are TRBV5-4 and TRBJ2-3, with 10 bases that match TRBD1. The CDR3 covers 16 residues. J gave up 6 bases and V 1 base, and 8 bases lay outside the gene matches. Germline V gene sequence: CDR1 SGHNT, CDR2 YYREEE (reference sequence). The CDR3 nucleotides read TGTGCCAGCAGCTTGCCCGGACAGGGGGGTTGGGATACGCAGTATTTT. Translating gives CASSLPGQGGWDTQYF. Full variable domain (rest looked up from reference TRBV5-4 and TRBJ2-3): ETGVTQSPTHLIKTRGQQVTLRCSSQSGHNTVSWYQQALGQGPQFIFQYYREEENGRGNFPPRFSGLQFPNYSSELNVNALELDDSALYLCASSLPGQGGWDTQYFGPGTRLTVL.

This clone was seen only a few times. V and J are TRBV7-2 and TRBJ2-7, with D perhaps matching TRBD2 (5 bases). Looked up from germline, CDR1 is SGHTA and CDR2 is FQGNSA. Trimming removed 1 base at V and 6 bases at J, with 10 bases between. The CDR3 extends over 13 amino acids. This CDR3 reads CASSLGLASEQYF. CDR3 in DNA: TGTGCCAGCAGCTTAGGCTTAGCGAGCGAGCAGTACTTC.

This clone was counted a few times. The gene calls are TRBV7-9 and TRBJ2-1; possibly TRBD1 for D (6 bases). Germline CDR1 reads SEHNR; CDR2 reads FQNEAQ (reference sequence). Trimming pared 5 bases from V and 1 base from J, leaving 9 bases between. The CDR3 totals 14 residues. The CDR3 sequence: CASSRGQSYNEQFF. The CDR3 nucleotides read TGTGCCAGCAGCCGTGGACAGTCCTACAATGAGCAGTTCTTC.

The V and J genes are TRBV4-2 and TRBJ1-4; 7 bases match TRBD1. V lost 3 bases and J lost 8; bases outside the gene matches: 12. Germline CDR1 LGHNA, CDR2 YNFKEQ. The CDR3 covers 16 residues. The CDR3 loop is CASSQASDRANEKLFF. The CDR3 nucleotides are TGTGCCAGCAGCCAGGCCTCTGACAGGGCGAACGAAAAACTGTTTTTT.

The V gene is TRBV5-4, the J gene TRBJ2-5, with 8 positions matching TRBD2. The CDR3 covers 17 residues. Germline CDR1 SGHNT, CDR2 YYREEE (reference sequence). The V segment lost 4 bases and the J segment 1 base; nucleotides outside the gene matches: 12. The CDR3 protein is CASSQISSGSSQETQYF. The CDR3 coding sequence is TGTGCCAGCAGCCAAATCTCCAGCGGGAGTTCCCAAGAGACCCAGTACTTC.

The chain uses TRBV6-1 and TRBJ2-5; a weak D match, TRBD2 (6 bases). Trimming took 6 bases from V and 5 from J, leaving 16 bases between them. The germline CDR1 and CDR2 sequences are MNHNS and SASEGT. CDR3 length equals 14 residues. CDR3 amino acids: CASRKRGVGETQYF. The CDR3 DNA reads TGTGCCAGCAGGAAGCGCGGGGTCGGGGAGACCCAGTACTTC.

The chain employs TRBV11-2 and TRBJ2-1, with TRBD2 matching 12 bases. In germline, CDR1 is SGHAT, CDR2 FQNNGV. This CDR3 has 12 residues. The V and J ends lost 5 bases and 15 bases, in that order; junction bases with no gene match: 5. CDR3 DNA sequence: TGTGCCAGCAGCCCAGCTAGCGGGAGGGCGTTCTTC. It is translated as CASSPASGRAFF.

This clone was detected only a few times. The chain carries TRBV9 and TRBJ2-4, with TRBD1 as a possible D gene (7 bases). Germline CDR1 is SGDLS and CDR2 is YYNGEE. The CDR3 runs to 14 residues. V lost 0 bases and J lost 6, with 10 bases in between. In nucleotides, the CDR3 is TGTGCCAGCAGCGTAGGCCAGGGGGGAAACATTCAGTACTTC. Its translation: CASSVGQGGNIQYF.

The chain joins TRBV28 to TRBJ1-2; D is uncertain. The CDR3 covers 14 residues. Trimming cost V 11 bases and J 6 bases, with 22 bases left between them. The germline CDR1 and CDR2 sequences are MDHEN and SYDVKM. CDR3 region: CASRRDPAKHGYTF. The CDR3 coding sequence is TGTGCCTCACGGAGGGATCCTGCGAAGCATGGCTACACCTTC.

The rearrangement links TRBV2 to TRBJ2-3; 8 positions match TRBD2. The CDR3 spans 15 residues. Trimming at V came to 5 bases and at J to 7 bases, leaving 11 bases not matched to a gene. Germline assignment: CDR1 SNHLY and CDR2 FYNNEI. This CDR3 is CASSPEREWKNTQYF. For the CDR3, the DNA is TGTGCCAGCAGTCCAGAGCGGGAGTGGAAAAATACGCAGTATTTT.

Here the CDR3 DNA reads TGTGCCACCAGCAGAGATTTGGTGGCCCGGGAGGGCACCGGGGAGCTGTTTTTT. Its translation: CATSRDLVAREGTGELFF. This rearrangement joins TRBV15 to TRBJ2-2; the match to TRBD2 covers 8 bases. Per the germline V gene, CDR1 is LNHNV and CDR2 is YYDKDF (reference sequence). V trimming: 0 bases; J trimming: 4 bases; junction bases outside the gene matches: 10. The CDR3 sequence is 18 residues long.

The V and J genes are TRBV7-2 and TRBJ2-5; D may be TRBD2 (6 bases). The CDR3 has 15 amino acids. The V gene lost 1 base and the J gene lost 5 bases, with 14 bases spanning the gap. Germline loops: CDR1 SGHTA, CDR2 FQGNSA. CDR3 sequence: CASSLDVGGYETQYF. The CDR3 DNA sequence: TGTGCCAGCAGCTTAGACGTAGGAGGGTATGAGACCCAGTACTTC.

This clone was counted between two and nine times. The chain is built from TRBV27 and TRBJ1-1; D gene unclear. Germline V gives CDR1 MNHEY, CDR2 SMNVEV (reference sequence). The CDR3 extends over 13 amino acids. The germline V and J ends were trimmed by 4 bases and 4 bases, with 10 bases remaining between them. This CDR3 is CASSSSTGTEAFF. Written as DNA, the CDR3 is TGTGCCAGCAGTTCAAGCACGGGCACTGAAGCTTTCTTT.